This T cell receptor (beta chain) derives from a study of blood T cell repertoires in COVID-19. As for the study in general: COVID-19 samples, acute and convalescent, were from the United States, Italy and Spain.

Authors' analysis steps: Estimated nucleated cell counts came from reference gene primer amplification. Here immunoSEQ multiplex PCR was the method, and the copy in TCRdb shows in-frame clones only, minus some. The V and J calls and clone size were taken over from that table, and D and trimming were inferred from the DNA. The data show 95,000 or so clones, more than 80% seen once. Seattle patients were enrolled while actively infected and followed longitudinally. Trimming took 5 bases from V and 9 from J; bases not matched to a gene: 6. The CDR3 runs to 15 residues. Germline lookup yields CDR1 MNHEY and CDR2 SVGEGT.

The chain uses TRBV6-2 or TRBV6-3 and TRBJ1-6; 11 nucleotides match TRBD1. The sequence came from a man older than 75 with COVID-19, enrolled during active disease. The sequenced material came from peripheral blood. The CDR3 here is CASSLPGTGGSPLHF. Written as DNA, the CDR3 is TGTGCCAGCAGTCTCCCCGGGACAGGGGGTTCACCCCTCCACTTT.